This note documents a single TCR beta chain sequence. The antigen remains undetermined. Germline V gives CDR1 DFQATT, CDR2 SNEGSKA (reference sequence). Trimming took off 3 bases at V and 3 bases at J, with 12 bases between the two ends. There are 14 residues in the CDR3. This entry belongs to a study of early T cells in non-severe SARS-CoV-2 infection. Study details: Chains stayed unpaired after sequencing of bulk RNA from unsorted whole blood.

Unique molecular identifiers tagged individual cDNA molecules. TCRdb called the 5' RACE reads again in MiXCR, with one record for every CDR3 protein. The sample holds under 60,000 distinct CDR3 sequences; 7% to 10% are singletons and the top ten take 20% to 25%. Study-level findings and limits: Private and CD4 specificities were missed by VDJdb matching, skewed to anti-spike CD8.

This receptor was obtained from an adult who was a healthcare worker with PCR-confirmed SARS-CoV-2 infection or an uninfected control (not recorded which). The chain is built from TRBV20-1 and TRBJ2-1; tentatively, D is TRBD2 (7 bases). Input material: whole blood. The CDR3 spells CSASGGLFYNEQFF. Here the CDR3 DNA reads TGCAGTGCTAGCGGGGGGCTTTTCTACAATGAGCAGTTCTTC.